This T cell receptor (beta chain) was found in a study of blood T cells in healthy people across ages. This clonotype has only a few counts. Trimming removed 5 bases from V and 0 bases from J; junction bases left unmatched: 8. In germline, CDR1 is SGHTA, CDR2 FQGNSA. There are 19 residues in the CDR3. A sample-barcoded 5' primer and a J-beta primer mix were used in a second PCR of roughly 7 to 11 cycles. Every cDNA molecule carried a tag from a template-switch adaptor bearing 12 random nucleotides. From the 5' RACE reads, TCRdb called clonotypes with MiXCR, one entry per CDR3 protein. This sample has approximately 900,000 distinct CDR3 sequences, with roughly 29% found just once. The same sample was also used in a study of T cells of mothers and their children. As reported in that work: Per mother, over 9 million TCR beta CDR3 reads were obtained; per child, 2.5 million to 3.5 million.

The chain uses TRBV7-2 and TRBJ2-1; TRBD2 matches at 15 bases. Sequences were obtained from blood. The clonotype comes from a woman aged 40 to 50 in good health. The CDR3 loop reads CASSEPGLAGGTSYNEQFF. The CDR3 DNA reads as TGTGCCAGCAGCGAACCGGGACTAGCGGGGGGTACCTCCTACAATGAGCAGTTCTTC. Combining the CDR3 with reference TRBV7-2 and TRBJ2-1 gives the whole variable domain GAGVSQSPSNKVTEKGKDVELRCDPISGHTALYWYRQSLGQGLEFLIYFQGNSAPDKSGLPSDRFSAERTGGSVSTLTIQRTQQEDSAVYLCASSEPGLAGGTSYNEQFFGPGTRLTVL.